This T cell receptor beta chain was recovered during a study of naive and memory T cell subsets. Two oligonucleotides, mixed equimolar, formed the beta constant-region primer covering TRBC1 and TRBC2. Nested alpha and beta constant-region primers with the SP2 primer drove four PCR rounds on ligated cDNA. TCRdb independently ran MiXCR on the UMI-ligation and nested PCR reads; one entry per CDR3 protein. The sample shows 150,000 or so distinct CDR3 sequences, about 23% of them seen only once. Overall study results and limits: A few larger clonotypes appeared in naive repertoires, especially CD8, possibly memory cells re-expressing CD45RA.

This clonotype was seen more than once but under ten times. Its specificity is not known. Between the trimmed V and J ends, which lost 3 bases and 2 bases, there was a span of 11 bases. CDR3 size: 15 residues. Germline V gives CDR1 KGHSH, CDR2 LQKENI. The material sequenced was naive CD4+ T cells from blood. The genes are TRBV18 and TRBJ1-5; tentatively, D is TRBD1 (6 bases). This TCR derives from a human donor in good health. DNA of the CDR3: TGTGCCAGCTCACCGGGGGGGGGGCGCAATCAGCCCCAGCATTTT. It yields the protein CASSPGGGRNQPQHF. The complete variable domain, with remaining parts taken from reference TRBV18 and TRBJ1-5, reads NAGVMQNPRHLVRRRGQEARLRCSPMKGHSHVYWYRQLPEEGLKFMVYLQKENIIDESGMPKERFSAEFPKEGPSILRIQQVVRGDSAAYFCASSPGGGRNQPQHFGDGTRLSIL.